The subject of this entry is one T cell receptor (beta chain). Its antigen is currently not known. No much larger clonotype is one base removed from it; base qualities were not supplied. Peripheral blood CD8+ and CD4+ T cells from healthy donors, Susac syndrome patients and multiple sclerosis patients were profiled by high-throughput TCR beta sequencing. The multiple sclerosis controls were treatment-naive patients whose relapsing-remitting disease, either stable or active, fulfilled the revised McDonald criteria. CD8+ TEMRA cells were enriched by FACS, while bulk CD8+ and CD4+ T cells were purified by magnetic negative isolation. Blood was drawn into EDTA tubes, processed within 24 hours, and PBMCs were isolated by density gradient centrifugation. PBMCs intended for TCR sequencing were cryopreserved in liquid nitrogen and were subsequently thawed in a 37 degrees C water bath. The sorted or isolated CD4+, CD8+ and CD8+ TEMRA cells had a purity of 90% or higher.

RNA was extracted using the RNeasy kit, and about 0.45 to 1 ug of the RNA was reverse transcribed with random hexamers. The immunoSEQ multiplex PCR assay, which covers 54 Vbeta and 13 Jbeta segments, was used to amplify TCR beta CDR3 regions. PCR amplification bias was corrected by using a synthetic template baseline for primer optimization and computational correction. Processing in the source paper ran as follows. Reads were assigned to V, D and J genes according to IMGT and analyzed in immunoSEQ Analyzer, with only productive sequences retained. Clonality was computed as one minus Shannon entropy normalized by log2 of the number of productive unique sequences. Public and private clones were assessed among the 100 most prevalent clones of each patient and control. A clone was defined as Susac-specific if it was absent from the healthy and MS cohorts, from roughly 990 published viral clones and from other ImmuneACCESS disease sequences. The raw public reads went through TCRdb reprocessing: fastp at Q25, MiXCR clone calling, in-frame beta chains kept. Every distinct CDR3 protein forms one entry, paired with its most common genes and DNA. Clone size and V and J calls follow TCRdb, not the original study. This sample lists roughly 150,000 distinct CDR3 sequences; around 95% were detected once. Jointly, the top ten make up roughly 0.19% of the sample.

Taken from the germline V gene (reference sequence), the CDR1 and CDR2 loops are SEHNR and FQNEAQ. From the cysteine through the phenylalanine, the CDR3 covers 15 amino acids. The kept DNA is CDR3 alone, 45 bases in frame from the first base. Trimming leaves V shorter by 3 bases and J shorter by 2 bases, with the junction holding 1 base beyond the gene matches. This record comes from a study of CD8 T cells in Susac syndrome (dated by TCRdb to about 2019). About the study as a whole: Whether CD8+ T cell activation and differentiation in Susac syndrome was antigen driven was tested using repertoire sequencing. The clonality of the CD8+ T cell repertoire was compared across 11 to 12 healthy donors, roughly 14 Susac syndrome patients and under 17 multiple sclerosis patients.

Study-wide findings and limitations: The number of individuals in the TCR sequencing and HLA analysis was recognized as being relatively small.

The sample taken for sequencing was CD8+ T cells from PBMCs. This sequence was found in a human donor with multiple sclerosis. The V and J genes are TRBV7-9 and TRBJ2-7, with 13 middle bases fitting TRBD2. The CDR3 region: CASSLTSGGPYEQYF. The DNA reads as follows: TGTGCCAGCAGCTTGACTAGCGGGGGGCCCTACGAGCAGTACTTC.